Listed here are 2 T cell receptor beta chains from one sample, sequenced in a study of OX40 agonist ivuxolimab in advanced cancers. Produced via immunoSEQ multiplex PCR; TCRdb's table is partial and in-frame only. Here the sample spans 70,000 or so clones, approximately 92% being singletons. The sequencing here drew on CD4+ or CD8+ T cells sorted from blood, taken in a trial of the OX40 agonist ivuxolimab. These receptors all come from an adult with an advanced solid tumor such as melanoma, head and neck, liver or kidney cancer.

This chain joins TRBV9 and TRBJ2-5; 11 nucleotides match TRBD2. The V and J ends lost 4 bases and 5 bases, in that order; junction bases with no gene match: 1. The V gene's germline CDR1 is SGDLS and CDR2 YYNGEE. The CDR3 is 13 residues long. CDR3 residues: CASSTSGGETQYF. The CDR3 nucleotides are TGTGCCAGCAGCACTAGCGGGGGTGAGACCCAGTACTTC.

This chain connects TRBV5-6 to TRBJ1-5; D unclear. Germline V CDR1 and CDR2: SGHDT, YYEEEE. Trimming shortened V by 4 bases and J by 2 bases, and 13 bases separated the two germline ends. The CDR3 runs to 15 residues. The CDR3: CASSLAVRGNQPQHF. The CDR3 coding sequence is TGTGCCAGCAGCCTAGCCGTGAGGGGCAATCAGCCCCAGCATTTT.